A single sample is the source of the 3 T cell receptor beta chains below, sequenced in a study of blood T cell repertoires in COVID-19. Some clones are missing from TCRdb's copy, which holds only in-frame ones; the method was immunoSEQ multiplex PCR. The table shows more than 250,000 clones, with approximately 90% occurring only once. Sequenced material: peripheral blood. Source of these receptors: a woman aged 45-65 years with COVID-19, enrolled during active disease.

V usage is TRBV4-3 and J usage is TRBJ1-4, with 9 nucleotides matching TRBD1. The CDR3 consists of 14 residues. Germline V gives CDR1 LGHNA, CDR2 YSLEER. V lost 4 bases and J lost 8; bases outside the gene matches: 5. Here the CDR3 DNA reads TGCGCCAGCAGCCCGATGGACAGGGGCGAAAAACTGTTTTTT. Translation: CASSPMDRGEKLFF.

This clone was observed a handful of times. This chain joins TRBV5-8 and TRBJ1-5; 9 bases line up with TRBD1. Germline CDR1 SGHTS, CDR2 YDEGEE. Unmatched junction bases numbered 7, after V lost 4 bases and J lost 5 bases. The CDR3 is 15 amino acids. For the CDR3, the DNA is TGTGCCAGCAGCCCCCGGGACAGGGTGCATCAGCCCCAGCATTTT. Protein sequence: CASSPRDRVHQPQHF. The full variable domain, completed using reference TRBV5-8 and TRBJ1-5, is EAGVTQSPTHLIKTRGQQATLRCSPISGHTSVYWYQQALGLGLQFLLWYDEGEERNRGNFPPRFSGRQFPNYSSELNVNALELEDSALYLCASSPRDRVHQPQHFGDGTRLSIL.

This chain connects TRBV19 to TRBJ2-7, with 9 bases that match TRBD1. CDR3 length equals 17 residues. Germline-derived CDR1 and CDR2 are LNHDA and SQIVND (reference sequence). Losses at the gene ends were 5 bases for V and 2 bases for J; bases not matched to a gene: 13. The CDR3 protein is CASSVIPGQGYTYEQYF. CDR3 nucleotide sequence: TGTGCCAGTAGTGTAATCCCGGGACAGGGCTATACCTACGAGCAGTACTTC.